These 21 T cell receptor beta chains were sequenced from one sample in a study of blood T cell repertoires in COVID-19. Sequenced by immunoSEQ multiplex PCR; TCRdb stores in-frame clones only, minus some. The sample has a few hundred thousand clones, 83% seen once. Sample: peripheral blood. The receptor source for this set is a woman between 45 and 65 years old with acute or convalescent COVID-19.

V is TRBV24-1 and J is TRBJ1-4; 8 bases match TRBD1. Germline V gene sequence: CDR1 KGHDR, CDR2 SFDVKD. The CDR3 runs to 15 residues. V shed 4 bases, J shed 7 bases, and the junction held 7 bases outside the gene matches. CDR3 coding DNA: TGTGCCACCAGTGACTCAGGGGGCGCGGCTGAAAAACTGTTTTTT. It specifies CATSDSGGAAEKLFF.

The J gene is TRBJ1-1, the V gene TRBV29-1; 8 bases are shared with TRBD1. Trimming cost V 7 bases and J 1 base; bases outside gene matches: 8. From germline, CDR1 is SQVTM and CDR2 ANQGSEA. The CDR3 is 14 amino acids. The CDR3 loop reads CSAMTGTGNTEAFF. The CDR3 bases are TGCAGCGCGATGACCGGGACAGGGAACACTGAAGCTTTCTTT.

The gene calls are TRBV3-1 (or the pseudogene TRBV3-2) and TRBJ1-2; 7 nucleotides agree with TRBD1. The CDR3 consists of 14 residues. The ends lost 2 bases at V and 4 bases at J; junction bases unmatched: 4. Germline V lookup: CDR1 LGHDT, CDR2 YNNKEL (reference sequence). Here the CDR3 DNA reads TGTGCCAGCAGCCAATTGGACAGGATCTATGGCTACACCTTC. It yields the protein CASSQLDRIYGYTF.

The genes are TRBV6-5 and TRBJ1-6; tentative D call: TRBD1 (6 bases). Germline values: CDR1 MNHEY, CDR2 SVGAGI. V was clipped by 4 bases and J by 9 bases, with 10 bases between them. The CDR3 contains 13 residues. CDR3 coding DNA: TGTGCCAGCAGTTCTGGGGGCGCTTCACCCCTCCACTTT. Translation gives CASSSGGASPLHF.

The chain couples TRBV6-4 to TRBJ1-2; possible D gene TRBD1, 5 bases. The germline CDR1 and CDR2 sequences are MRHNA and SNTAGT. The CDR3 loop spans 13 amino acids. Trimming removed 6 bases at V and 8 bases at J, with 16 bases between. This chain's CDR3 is CASRAGPGGGYTF. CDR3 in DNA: TGTGCCAGCAGGGCGGGACCCGGTGGGGGCTACACCTTC.

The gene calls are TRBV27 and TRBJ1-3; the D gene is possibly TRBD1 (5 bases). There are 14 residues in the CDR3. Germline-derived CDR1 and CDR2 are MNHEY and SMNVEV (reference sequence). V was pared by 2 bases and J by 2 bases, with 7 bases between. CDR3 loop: CASSLQGPGNTIYF. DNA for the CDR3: TGTGCCAGCAGTTTACAGGGCCCTGGAAACACCATATATTTT.

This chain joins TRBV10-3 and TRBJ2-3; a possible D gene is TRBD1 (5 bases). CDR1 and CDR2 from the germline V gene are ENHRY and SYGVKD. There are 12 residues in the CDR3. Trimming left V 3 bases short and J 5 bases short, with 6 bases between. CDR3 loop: CAISDQGDTQYF. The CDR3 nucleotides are TGTGCCATCAGTGATCAGGGAGATACGCAGTATTTT.

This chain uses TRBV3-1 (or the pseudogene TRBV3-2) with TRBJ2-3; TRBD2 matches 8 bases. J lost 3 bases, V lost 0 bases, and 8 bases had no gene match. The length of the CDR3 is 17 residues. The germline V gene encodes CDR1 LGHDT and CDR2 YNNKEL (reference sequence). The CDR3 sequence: CASSQDWSGGKTDTQYF. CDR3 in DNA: TGTGCCAGCAGCCAAGATTGGAGCGGGGGTAAGACAGATACGCAGTATTTT.

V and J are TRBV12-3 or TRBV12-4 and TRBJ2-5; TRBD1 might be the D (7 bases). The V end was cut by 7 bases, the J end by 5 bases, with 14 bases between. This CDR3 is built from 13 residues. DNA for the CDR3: TGTGCCAGCACCCGGGACAGCGGGGAGACCCAGTACTTC. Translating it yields CASTRDSGETQYF.

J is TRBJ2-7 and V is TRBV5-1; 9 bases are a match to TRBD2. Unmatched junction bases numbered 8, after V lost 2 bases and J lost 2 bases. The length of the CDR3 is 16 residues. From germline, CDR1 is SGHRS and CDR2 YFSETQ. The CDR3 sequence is CASSFIPAGGTYEQYF. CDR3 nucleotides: TGCGCCAGCAGCTTTATTCCAGCGGGAGGTACCTACGAGCAGTACTTC.

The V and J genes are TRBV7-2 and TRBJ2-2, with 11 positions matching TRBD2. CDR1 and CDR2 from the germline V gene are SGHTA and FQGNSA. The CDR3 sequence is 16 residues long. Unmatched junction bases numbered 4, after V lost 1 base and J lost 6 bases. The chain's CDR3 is CASSLVAGGRAGELFF. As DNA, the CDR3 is TGTGCCAGCAGCTTAGTAGCGGGGGGGCGAGCCGGGGAGCTGTTTTTT.

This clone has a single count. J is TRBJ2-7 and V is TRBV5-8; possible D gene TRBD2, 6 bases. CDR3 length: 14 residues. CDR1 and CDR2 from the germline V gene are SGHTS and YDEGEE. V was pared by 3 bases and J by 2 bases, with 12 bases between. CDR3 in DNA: TGTGCCAGCAGCTGGGGACTTCTGACCTACGAGCAGTACTTC. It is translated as CASSWGLLTYEQYF.

The CDR3 DNA sequence: TGTGCCAGTAGTATTCAGGGGACACGTTCACCCCTCCACTTT. Its translation is CASSIQGTRSPLHF. V gene TRBV19 combines with J gene TRBJ1-6; D may be TRBD1 (6 bases). V lost 3 bases and J lost 9, with 12 bases in between. CDR3 length equals 14 residues. Germline V gene sequence: CDR1 LNHDA, CDR2 SQIVND (reference sequence). Full variable domain (rest looked up from reference TRBV19 and TRBJ1-6): DGGITQSPKYLFRKEGQNVTLSCEQNLNHDAMYWYRQDPGQGLRLIYYSQIVNDFQKGDIAEGYSVSREKKESFPLTVTSAQKNPTAFYLCASSIQGTRSPLHFGNGTRLTVT.

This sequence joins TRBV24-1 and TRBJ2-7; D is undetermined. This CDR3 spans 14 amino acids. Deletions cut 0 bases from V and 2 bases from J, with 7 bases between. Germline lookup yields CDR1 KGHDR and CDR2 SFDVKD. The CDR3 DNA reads TGTGCCACCAGTGATTTGGCCAGGACCTACGAGCAGTACTTC. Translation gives CATSDLARTYEQYF.

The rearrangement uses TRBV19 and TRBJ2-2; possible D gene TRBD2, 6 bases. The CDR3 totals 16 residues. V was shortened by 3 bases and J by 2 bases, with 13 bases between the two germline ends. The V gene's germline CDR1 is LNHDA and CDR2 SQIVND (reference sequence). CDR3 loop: CASSITSIPNTGELFF. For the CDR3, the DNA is TGTGCCAGTAGTATTACTAGCATCCCCAACACCGGGGAGCTGTTTTTT.

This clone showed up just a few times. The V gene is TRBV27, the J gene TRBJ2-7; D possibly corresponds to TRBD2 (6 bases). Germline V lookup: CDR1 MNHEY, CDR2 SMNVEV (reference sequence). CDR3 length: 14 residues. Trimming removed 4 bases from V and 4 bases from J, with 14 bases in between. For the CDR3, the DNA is TGTGCCAGCAGTTATCGGGAGATAGGGTACGAGCAGTACTTC. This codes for CASSYREIGYEQYF.

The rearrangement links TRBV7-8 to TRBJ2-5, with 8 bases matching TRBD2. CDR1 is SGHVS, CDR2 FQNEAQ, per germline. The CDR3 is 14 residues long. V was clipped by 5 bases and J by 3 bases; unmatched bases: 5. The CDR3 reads CASSKYGGEETQYF. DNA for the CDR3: TGTGCCAGCAGCAAGTACGGGGGGGAAGAGACCCAGTACTTC.

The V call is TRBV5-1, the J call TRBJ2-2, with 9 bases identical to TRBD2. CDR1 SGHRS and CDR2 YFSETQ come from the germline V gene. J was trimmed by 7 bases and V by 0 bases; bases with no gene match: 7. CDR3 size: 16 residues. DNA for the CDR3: TGCGCCAGCAGCTTGGTGGCGGGAGGGCCTGTCGGGGAGCTGTTTTTT. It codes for CASSLVAGGPVGELFF.

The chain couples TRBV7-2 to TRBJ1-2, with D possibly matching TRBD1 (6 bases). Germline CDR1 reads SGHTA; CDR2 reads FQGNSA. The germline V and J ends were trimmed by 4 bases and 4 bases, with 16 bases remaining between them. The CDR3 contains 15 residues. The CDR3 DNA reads TGTGCCAGCAGCTCTCGTTCAGGGGAGTCCTATGGCTACACCTTC. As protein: CASSSRSGESYGYTF.

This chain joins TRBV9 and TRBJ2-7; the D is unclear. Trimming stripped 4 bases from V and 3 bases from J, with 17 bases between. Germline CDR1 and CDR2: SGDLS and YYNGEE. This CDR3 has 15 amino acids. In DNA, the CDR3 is TGTGCCAGCAGCCCTAACTCTAGAGTCGACTACGAGCAGTACTTC. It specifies CASSPNSRVDYEQYF.

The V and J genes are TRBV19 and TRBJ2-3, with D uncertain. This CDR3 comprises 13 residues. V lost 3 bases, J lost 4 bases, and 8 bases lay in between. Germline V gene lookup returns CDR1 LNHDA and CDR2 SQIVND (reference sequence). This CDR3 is CASSIESPDTQYF. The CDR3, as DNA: TGTGCCAGTAGTATTGAGAGCCCAGATACGCAGTATTTT.